A single TCR beta chain is shown here with its context. This specimen comes from a study of cytomegalovirus exposure and HLA in healthy donors. The overall study: As an earlier analysis found, roughly 170 million T cells yielded about 120 million unique TCR beta sequences.

Between the trimmed V and J ends, which lost 1 base and 6 bases, there was a span of 9 bases. The CDR3 consists of 13 residues. Germline CDR1 SNHLY, CDR2 FYNNEI. PCR employed 60 Vbeta and 13 Jbeta primers. Clones were sequenced by immunoSEQ multiplex PCR, and TCRdb holds only the in-frame ones, with some missing. The sample's table shows 100,000 to 150,000 clones. The sequence came from a man between 25 and 39 years old in good health and CMV-seronegative. This chain links TRBV2 with TRBJ1-2, with a possible D match to TRBD1 (6 bases). Sequencing used PBMCs. In nucleotides, the CDR3 is TGTGCCAGCAGTGAAGGTACAGGGAATGGCTACACCTTC. This sequence encodes CASSEGTGNGYTF.